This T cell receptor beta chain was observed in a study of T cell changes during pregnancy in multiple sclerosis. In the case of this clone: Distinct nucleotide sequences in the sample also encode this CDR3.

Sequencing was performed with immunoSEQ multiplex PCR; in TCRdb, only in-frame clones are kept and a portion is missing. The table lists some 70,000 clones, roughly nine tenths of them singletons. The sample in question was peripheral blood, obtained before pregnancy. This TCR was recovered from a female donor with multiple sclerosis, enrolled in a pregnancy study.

For the CDR3, the DNA is TGTGCCTGGAGTGAATTGAGCTACGAGCAGTACTTC. Translation: CAWSELSYEQYF. The V call is TRBV30, the J call TRBJ2-7; no firm D call. Trimming took off 1 base at V and 3 bases at J, with 7 bases between the two ends. The germline V gene encodes CDR1 GTSNPN and CDR2 SVGIG (reference sequence). The CDR3 contains 12 residues.